The subject of this entry is one T cell receptor beta chain. Its antigen is currently unknown. Profiling relied on immunoSEQ multiplex PCR, and the TCRdb table lists in-frame clones only, not all of them. Here the sample spans 40,000 to 60,000 clones, approximately 92% being singletons. These data belong to a study of OX40 agonist ivuxolimab in advanced cancers. Study results and limitations: With doses of 0.1 to 3.0 mg/kg, CD4+ and CD8+ blood T cells had undergone clonal expansion by week 6. Some of the nonresponding patients also showed low levels of normalized T-cell clonal expansion.

Germline V gene sequence: CDR1 MNHEY, CDR2 SMNVEV (reference sequence). The V end was cut by 1 base, the J end by 0 bases, with 19 bases between. The CDR3 extends over 19 amino acids. The V and J genes are TRBV27 and TRBJ2-1; D is unclear. This clonotype was sampled from an adult with an advanced solid tumor such as melanoma, head and neck, liver or kidney cancer. The material sequenced was CD4+ or CD8+ T cells sorted from blood, taken in a trial of the OX40 agonist ivuxolimab. As DNA, the CDR3 is TGTGCCAGCAGTTTATGGTCTGGGTTGGGCGGTAGCTCCTACAATGAGCAGTTCTTC. Translating gives CASSLWSGLGGSSYNEQFF.